This TCR beta chain is drawn from a study of CD8+ T cells in alopecia areata. As to this clone: Its specificity is unknown.

Germline lookup yields CDR1 SQVTM and CDR2 ANQGSEA. The CDR3 covers 15 residues. The J segment lost 2 bases and the V segment lost 1 base, leaving 7 bases of the junction unmatched. RNA, once extracted, was reverse transcribed into cDNA for use as the sequencing template. The table came from immunoSEQ multiplex PCR; TCRdb's copy has only in-frame clones and leaves some out. The sample yields roughly 190,000 clones, 60% seen once. Treatment described: oral pan-JAK inhibitor, 5-10 mg twice daily. Study-level points and caveats: Patients displayed less clarity in TCR sharing than mice, a finding possibly related to HLA.

The rearrangement uses TRBV29-1 and TRBJ2-7; 8 nucleotides line up with TRBD1. The sequencing used CD4+ T cells sorted from blood, collected at week 24, from a patient treated with tofacitinib. This receptor was identified in a human donor with alopecia areata. The CDR3 bases are TGCAGCGTTGAAGTTCCCAGGGGGCTAACCTACGAGCAGTACTTC. It encodes CSVEVPRGLTYEQYF.